A selection of T cell receptor beta chains follows, all from one sample in a study of blood T cell repertoires in COVID-19. Some clones are missing from TCRdb's copy, which holds only in-frame ones; the method was immunoSEQ multiplex PCR. Seen here are over 85,000 clones, roughly 85% observed once, and the top ten hold 2% to 2.5%. Material: peripheral blood. The receptor set was obtained from a man in his forties or fifties with active COVID-19. The CDR3 runs from the conserved cysteine through the conserved F or W. The D gene is left open where the match is weak. Expanded clones are given a class, and other clones once, few, many or no size at all.

d_gene	abundance	v_gene	j_gene	CDR3nt	CDR3aa
.	.	TRBV5-5	TRBJ2-3	TGTGCCAGCAGCAAAGATGGCACCCGCACAGATACGCAGTATTTT	CASSKDGTRTDTQYF
.	.	TRBV7-9	TRBJ1-6	TGTGCCAGCAGCTTGGATCAGGTCACCAATTCACCCCTCCACTTT	CASSLDQVTNSPLHF
.	.	TRBV29-1	TRBJ1-1	TGCAGCGTGGCTCCAAGGGGGACTGAAGCTTTCTTT	CSVAPRGTEAFF
TRBD2	.	TRBV4-2	TRBJ2-5	TGTGCCAGCAGCCAAGACCGTAGCGGGGGGGCAAAGACCCAGTACTTC	CASSQDRSGGAKTQYF
.	.	TRBV21-1	TRBJ2-3	TGTGCCAGCAGCGCCCCTCGACTAGCGACGGGCACAGATACGCAGTATTTT	CASSAPRLATGTDTQYF
TRBD1	.	TRBV6-6	TRBJ1-1	TGTGCCAGCAGTCTGGGACAGGGGGCGATCAATGCTGAAGCTTTCTTT	CASSLGQGAINAEAFF
.	.	TRBV3-1/TRBV3-2	TRBJ2-3	TGTGCCAGCAGCCAAGAGGGGCGTGATACGCAGTATTTT	CASSQEGRDTQYF
.	.	TRBV11-2	TRBJ1-3	TGTGCCAGCGCCGCGGACTCTGGAAACACCATATATTTT	CASAADSGNTIYF
.	once	TRBV15	TRBJ2-3	TGTGCCACCAGCACGGACCTCGGCCGGGAGGATACGCAGTATTTT	CATSTDLGREDTQYF
.	few	TRBV7-2	TRBJ2-1	TGTGCCAGCAGCTTAGGTTGGGGGGATGGGTTCTTC	CASSLGWGDGFF
.	.	TRBV24-1	TRBJ2-7	TGTGCCACCAGTGACTTTTCCGGACTGCAAAAACGCCCGTACTACGAGCAGTACTTC	CATSDFSGLQKRPYYEQYF
TRBD1	.	TRBV7-9	TRBJ1-4	TGTGCCAGCAGCGCTGTAACAGGGGGCGGTGAAAAACTGTTTTTT	CASSAVTGGGEKLFF
.	.	TRBV5-6	TRBJ1-3	TGTGCCAGCAGCCAACTCGGAAACACCATATATTTT	CASSQLGNTIYF
.	.	TRBV21-1	TRBJ2-2	TGTGCCAGCAGTTCTCTTCGGGGACAACAGAACACCGGGGAGCTGTTTTTT	CASSSLRGQQNTGELFF
.	.	TRBV7-9	TRBJ2-2	TGTGCCAGCAGCCCACCGGCCGGGGAGCTGTTTTTT	CASSPPAGELFF
.	.	TRBV29-1	TRBJ1-5	TGCAGCGTTGGGGCTGACAGTAAAAATCAGCCCCAGCATTTT	CSVGADSKNQPQHF
.	.	TRBV7-2	TRBJ1-2	TGTGCCAGCAGCCCCCAGCTGGAGGGTGGCTACACCTTC	CASSPQLEGGYTF
.	.	TRBV19	TRBJ2-2	TGTGCCAGTAGGGTGGAGGGTAGGTCCGGGGAGCTGTTTTTT	CASRVEGRSGELFF
TRBD2	once	TRBV7-9	TRBJ2-5	TGTGCCAGCAATCCGGGGGGTACCCAAGAGACCCAGTACTTC	CASNPGGTQETQYF
TRBD1	once	TRBV9	TRBJ1-6	TGTGCCAGCAGCGCGACAGGGGATTCACCCCTCCACTTT	CASSATGDSPLHF
.	.	TRBV5-6	TRBJ1-4	TGTGCCAGCAGCCAGATCGAGACTCCTAATGAAAAACTGTTTTTT	CASSQIETPNEKLFF
TRBD2	.	TRBV5-8	TRBJ2-1	TGTGCCAGCAGCTTGACCTGGACTAGCGCCTCGAGGGGTGAGCAGTTCTTC	CASSLTWTSASRGEQFF
TRBD1	.	TRBV7-3	TRBJ2-6	TGTGCCAGCAGCTCGCGGACAGGGACTGGGGCCAACGTCCTGACTTTC	CASSSRTGTGANVLTF
.	once	TRBV7-3	TRBJ2-6	TGTGCCAGCACCGTGGCCTCTGGGGCCAACGTCCTGACTTTC	CASTVASGANVLTF
TRBD1	.	TRBV7-2	TRBJ1-4	TGTGCCAGCAGCTTAGGCGGGCGACAGGGGCTGTTTTTT	CASSLGGRQGLFF
TRBD2	.	TRBV2	TRBJ2-2	TGTGCCAGAAGACTAGCGGGGGGGCCCGACACCGGGGAGCTGTTTTTT	CARRLAGGPDTGELFF
TRBD2	.	TRBV20-1	TRBJ2-5	TGCAGTGCAACCGGGGGGGAGACCCAGTACTTC	CSATGGETQYF
TRBD2	.	TRBV7-2	TRBJ2-1	TGTGCCAGCAGCCAAGGACTAGTAGTACGGGATGAGCAGTTCTTC	CASSQGLVVRDEQFF